This TCR beta chain was obtained from a study of T cell changes during pregnancy in multiple sclerosis. Here immunoSEQ multiplex PCR was the method, and the copy in TCRdb shows in-frame clones only, minus some. The sample shows more than 55,000 clones, just over 90% of them seen only once. The CDR3 spans 15 residues. V lost 3 bases to trimming and J lost 5 bases; unmatched junction nucleotides: 5. Germline loops: CDR1 LNHDA, CDR2 SQIVND (reference sequence). This material consisted of peripheral blood, taken in the first trimester of pregnancy. The V and J genes are TRBV19 and TRBJ2-2, with TRBD2 matching 8 bases. This receptor was obtained from a female donor in good health, enrolled as a control in a pregnancy study. The CDR3 protein is CASSMTGGNTGELFF. Here the CDR3 DNA reads TGTGCCAGTAGTATGACGGGGGGGAATACCGGGGAGCTGTTTTTT.